A selection of T cell receptor beta chains follows, all from one sample in a study. Via MiXCR, TCRdb re-called the 5' RACE reads, giving one row per CDR3 protein. The table lists over 10,000 distinct CDR3 sequences, approximately 50% of them singletons. Sequencing used tumor-infiltrating Tregs sorted from the breast tumor. The receptors were gathered from a female donor with breast cancer. The CDR3 runs from the conserved cysteine through the conserved F or W. Each record gives: D gene, CDR3 length, J gene, clone size, V gene, CDR3 DNA, CDR3 protein. The D gene is left open where the match is weak. Expanded clones get a size class; other rows say once, few or many, or leave the size out.

- | 13 | TRBJ2-1 | - | TRBV12-3/TRBV12-4 | TGTGCCAGCAGTTTAGGCAGTTACAATGAGCAGTTCTTC | CASSLGSYNEQFF
- | 15 | TRBJ1-4 | - | TRBV4-1 | TGCGCCAGCAGCCAAGCACCACGGAGTACTGAAAAACTGTTTTTT | CASSQAPRSTEKLFF
TRBD2 | 15 | TRBJ2-1 | - | TRBV5-1 | TGCGCCAGCAGCTCCGGGACTACCCACCCCTCGGGGCAGTTCTTC | CASSSGTTHPSGQFF
- | 18 | TRBJ2-3 | few | TRBV4-2 | TGTGCCAGCAGCCAAGATGTTGTAGGACGGCGGGATGGCAATACGCAGTATTTT | CASSQDVVGRRDGNTQYF
TRBD1 | 14 | TRBJ2-3 | - | TRBV20-1 | TGCAGTGCCCCCCGACAGGGATGGTCAGATACGCAGTATTTT | CSAPRQGWSDTQYF
- | 17 | TRBJ2-2 | - | TRBV4-2 | TGTGCCAGCAGCCAAGAGCCCCGAGGAACGAACACCGGGGAGCTGTTTTTT | CASSQEPRGTNTGELFF
- | 14 | TRBJ1-4 | few | TRBV12-3/TRBV12-4 | TGTGCCAGCAGAAACGACGCAACTAATGAAAAACTGTTTTTT | CASRNDATNEKLFF
- | 16 | TRBJ2-6 | - | TRBV14 | TGTGCCAGCAGCCAAGATGCAGACTGGAGAGCCAACGTCCTGACTTTC | CASSQDADWRANVLTF
- | 13 | TRBJ2-7 | - | TRBV18 | TGTGCCAGCTCACCATCCCGGAGTCTCGAGCAGTACTTC | CASSPSRSLEQYF
- | 15 | TRBJ2-5 | - | TRBV12-3/TRBV12-4 | TGTGCCAGCAGTTTGCGGTCGGGCGGGAAGGAGACCCAGTACTTC | CASSLRSGGKETQYF
- | 16 | TRBJ1-5 | - | TRBV20-1 | TGCAGTGCTAGTGATCCGATCGGGGGAGGCAATCAGCCCCAGCATTTT | CSASDPIGGGNQPQHF
TRBD1 | 15 | TRBJ1-6 | - | TRBV20-1 | TGCAGTGCTGTACCGGGACAGGGGTATAATTCACCCCTCCACTTT | CSAVPGQGYNSPLHF
- | 17 | TRBJ2-1 | - | TRBV20-1 | TGCAGTGCTAGAGATTCAGAGGGGTCGAGCTCCTACAATGAGCAGTTCTTC | CSARDSEGSSSYNEQFF
- | 14 | TRBJ2-1 | - | TRBV9 | TGTGCCAGCAGCGTCTCCCTTACTTCCAATGAGCAGTTCTTC | CASSVSLTSNEQFF
- | 16 | TRBJ1-6 | - | TRBV7-9 | TGTGCCAGCAGCTTGGACAGTCTTTCCTATAATTCACCCCTCCACTTT | CASSLDSLSYNSPLHF
- | 12 | TRBJ1-3 | - | TRBV29-1 | TGCAGCGGAGGTTCCTCTGGAGACACCATATATTTT | CSGGSSGDTIYF
- | 14 | TRBJ1-1 | - | TRBV7-2 | TGTGCCAGCACCCCGGGGGGGCAGAACACTGAAGCTTTCTTT | CASTPGGQNTEAFF
- | 14 | TRBJ2-7 | few | TRBV20-1 | TGCAGTGCTAGGCGCCCCGGGACCAGCTACGAGCAGTACTTC | CSARRPGTSYEQYF
TRBD2 | 18 | TRBJ2-1 | few | TRBV7-2 | TGTGCCAGCAGGGACAAAACGCTAGCGGGAGGTTACTACAATGAGCAGTTCTTC | CASRDKTLAGGYYNEQFF
- | 13 | TRBJ2-7 | - | TRBV14 | TGTGCCAGCAGCCAGACGACAGTCACCGAGCAGTACTTC | CASSQTTVTEQYF
- | 14 | TRBJ2-5 | few | TRBV5-1 | TGCGCCAGCAGCTTGGGGTCAGGACAAGAGACCCAGTACTTC | CASSLGSGQETQYF
- | 14 | TRBJ2-1 | - | TRBV7-3 | TGTGCCAGCAGCTCCGGGACGGGTTACAATGAGCAGTTCTTC | CASSSGTGYNEQFF
- | 13 | TRBJ1-2 | - | TRBV7-2 | TGTGCCAGCAGCAAAGAAGGCTGGGAACCTTACACCTTC | CASSKEGWEPYTF
- | 13 | TRBJ2-5 | - | TRBV9 | TGTGCCAGCAGCCTGGAGGGTCGAGAGACCCAGTACTTC | CASSLEGRETQYF
- | 14 | TRBJ1-1 | - | TRBV5-1 | TGCGCCAGCAGCCAGAGGACAAGCAGGGGTGAAGCTTTCTTT | CASSQRTSRGEAFF
- | 14 | TRBJ1-5 | - | TRBV20-1 | TGCAGTGCTAGTCTAATCCGGGGAGCCCAGCCCCAGCATTTT | CSASLIRGAQPQHF
- | 13 | TRBJ2-1 | - | TRBV7-9 | TGTGCCAGCAGCTTAGTAAGAGGGAATGAGCAGTTCTTC | CASSLVRGNEQFF
- | 15 | TRBJ2-2 | - | TRBV7-9 | TGTGCCAGCAGCCCACGAGACAGTAACACCGGGGAGCTGTTTTTT | CASSPRDSNTGELFF
- | 18 | TRBJ1-3 | - | TRBV10-2 | TGCGCCAGCAGCCTGACTAAATCAGGAACGTCCGGTGGAAACACCATATATTTT | CASSLTKSGTSGGNTIYF
- | 15 | TRBJ2-3 | - | TRBV9 | TGTGCCAGCAGCGTAGCGGGGACTAGCACAGATACGCAGTATTTT | CASSVAGTSTDTQYF
- | 16 | TRBJ2-2 | - | TRBV7-2 | TGTGCCAGCAGCTTTTCTACAGGGAAGAGCACCGGGGAGCTGTTTTTT | CASSFSTGKSTGELFF
- | 16 | TRBJ1-1 | - | TRBV12-3/TRBV12-4 | TGTGCCAGCAGTTTATATGGCGGGACACGGAACACTGAAGCTTTCTTT | CASSLYGGTRNTEAFF
- | 14 | TRBJ2-5 | few | TRBV6-2/TRBV6-3 | TGTGCCAGCAGTGGGTCGGGAGAACAAGAGACCCAGTACTTC | CASSGSGEQETQYF
- | 13 | TRBJ1-2 | - | TRBV20-1 | TGCAGTGCTAAACGCCCGGGCTACTATGGCTACACCTTC | CSAKRPGYYGYTF
- | 15 | TRBJ1-2 | few | TRBV6-2/TRBV6-3 | TGTGCCAGCAACTTAAGCGGGAATCGGGGATCTGGCTACACCTTC | CASNLSGNRGSGYTF
- | 15 | TRBJ2-2 | few | TRBV10-3 | TGTGCCGCCTCCTCACGGACTGCGAACACCGGGGAGCTGTTTTTT | CAASSRTANTGELFF
- | 14 | TRBJ2-2 | - | TRBV4-1 | TGCGCCAGCAGCCAAGATTACTTCACCGGGGAACTGTTTTTT | CASSQDYFTGELFF
- | 13 | TRBJ1-1 | - | TRBV4-3 | TGCGCCAGCAGTGGGGGGCTGAGCACTGAAGCTTTCTTT | CASSGGLSTEAFF
TRBD1 | 17 | TRBJ1-1 | - | TRBV6-5 | TGTGCCAGCACCCAGAAATACCGGGACAGGGGCGGGACTGAAGCTTTCTTT | CASTQKYRDRGGTEAFF
- | 14 | TRBJ1-6 | - | TRBV20-1 | TGCAGTGCTAGGAAGGTGACAGCCAATTCACCCCCCCACTTT | CSARKVTANSPPHF
- | 14 | TRBJ2-1 | - | TRBV5-1 | TGCGCCAGCAGCTTGGACACCACCTACAATGAGCAGTTCTTC | CASSLDTTYNEQFF
- | 12 | TRBJ2-7 | - | TRBV28 | TGTGCCAGCAGTCAGGTTTCCTACGAGCAGTACTTC | CASSQVSYEQYF
- | 15 | TRBJ1-1 | - | TRBV5-1 | TGCGCCAGCAGCTTGGCCCAGGGGAAGAACACTGAAGCTTTCTTT | CASSLAQGKNTEAFF
- | 17 | TRBJ2-5 | few | TRBV6-2/TRBV6-3 | TGTGCCAGCACCACCTTCGTACGGGGCAGGGGAAGAGAGACCCAGTACTTC | CASTTFVRGRGRETQYF
TRBD2 | 14 | TRBJ2-1 | - | TRBV12-3/TRBV12-4 | TGTGCCAGCAGGCCGGGACTAGCGGACAATGAGCAGTTCTTC | CASRPGLADNEQFF
- | 15 | TRBJ2-3 | - | TRBV20-1 | TGCAGTGCTAGAGATACCCGTAGGAGCACAGATACGCAGTATTTT | CSARDTRRSTDTQYF
- | 17 | TRBJ2-2 | - | TRBV5-1 | TGCGCCAGCAGCTTGGTTCCCACAGTTTCGAACACCGGGGAGCTGTTTTTT | CASSLVPTVSNTGELFF
- | 14 | TRBJ1-6 | - | TRBV12-3/TRBV12-4 | TGTGCCAGCAGACCTGGGGCGAGAAATTCACCCCTCCACTTT | CASRPGARNSPLHF
- | 14 | TRBJ2-7 | - | TRBV29-1 | TGCAGCGTTGAAGCGGATAGGTCCGAATACGAGCAGTACTTC | CSVEADRSEYEQYF
TRBD1 | 11 | TRBJ1-1 | - | TRBV5-1 | TGCGCCAGCTCCGGACAGGGTGAAGCTTTCTTT | CASSGQGEAFF
- | 15 | TRBJ1-1 | - | TRBV20-1 | TGCAGTGCTAGCGAGCACCAGACCGCGAACACTGAAGCTTTCTTT | CSASEHQTANTEAFF
- | 11 | TRBJ2-1 | once | TRBV20-1 | TGCAGTGCTAAAATGGAGTATGAGCAGTTCTTC | CSAKMEYEQFF
- | 11 | TRBJ1-1 | few | TRBV6-6 | TGTGCCAGCAGTTACTCCAGTGAAGCTTTCTTT | CASSYSSEAFF
TRBD2 | 14 | TRBJ2-1 | - | TRBV20-1 | TGCAGTGCTAGACCTAGCGGGAGCTTCGGGGTTCAGTTCTTC | CSARPSGSFGVQFF
- | 17 | TRBJ1-5 | - | TRBV19 | TGTGCCAGTAGTATCACCTGGACCATCACAGGCAATCAGCCCCAGCATTTT | CASSITWTITGNQPQHF
- | 14 | TRBJ2-1 | - | TRBV5-1 | TGCGCCAGCAGCTTGGTACTCTTTTCCAATGAGCAGTTCTTC | CASSLVLFSNEQFF
- | 13 | TRBJ2-3 | few | TRBV7-3 | TGTGCCAGCAGCTCCAACTTAAGGGATACGCAGTATTTT | CASSSNLRDTQYF
- | 15 | TRBJ2-3 | - | TRBV20-1 | TGCAGTGCTAGAGTAGAGGAGTGGATCACAGATACGCAGTATTTT | CSARVEEWITDTQYF